A few counts support the clone carrying this TCR beta chain. Additional DNA sequences in this sample encode the identical CDR3. V lost 1 base and J 0 bases, leaving 2 bases between the germline ends. This CDR3 has 12 residues. Germline loops: CDR1 SGHKS, CDR2 YYEKEE (reference sequence). The sample originates from a study of shared clonotypes between healthy human individuals. It was CD45RO-negative cells, positively selected for CCR7, that made up naive CD8 cells, with terminally differentiated effector memory CD45RA+ cells excluded. Measured with immunoSEQ multiplex PCR; TCRdb has only the in-frame clones, and not every one. Altogether about 2.1 million clones are present, about 93% being singletons, with the ten largest covering 1.7%.

The sample taken for sequencing was naive CD8+ T cells from PBMCs. This TCR came from a young man in good health. Some clones in this sample may be carry-over from other donors' samples. The chain employs TRBV5-5 and TRBJ2-7; the D is unclear. CDR3 sequence reads: CASSLPSYEQYF. CDR3 nucleotides: TGTGCCAGCAGCTTGCCCTCCTACGAGCAGTACTTC. Full variable domain (missing parts from reference TRBV5-5 and TRBJ2-7): DAGVTQSPTHLIKTRGQQVTLRCSPISGHKSVSWYQQVLGQGPQFIFQYYEKEERGRGNFPDRFSARQFPNYSSELNVNALLLGDSALYLCASSLPSYEQYFGPGTRLTVT.